The 11 T cell receptor beta chains below come from one sample, sequenced in a study of blood T cells in healthy people across ages. A J-beta primer mix and a sample-barcoded 5' primer were used in a second PCR of roughly 6 to 12 cycles. TCRdb redid the calling of the 5' RACE reads with MiXCR, one entry per CDR3 protein. This table has approximately 850,000 distinct CDR3 sequences, more than 45% appearing once. Specimen: blood. These receptors originate from a man aged 30 to 45 in good health.

The chain is built from TRBV7-2 and TRBJ2-7; TRBD2 matches at 7 bases. J lost 2 bases, V lost 0 bases, and 7 bases had no gene match. Germline lookup yields CDR1 SGHTA and CDR2 FQGNSA. The CDR3 has 16 amino acids. CDR3 in amino acids: CASSLALGGVPYEQYF. CDR3 sequence (DNA): TGTGCCAGCAGCTTAGCGCTGGGGGGGGTACCCTACGAGCAGTACTTC.

The chain joins TRBV7-9 to TRBJ2-6; D unclear. This CDR3 region has 14 residues. Germline CDR1 SEHNR, CDR2 FQNEAQ (reference sequence). V dropped 11 bases and J dropped 1 base, with 12 bases sitting between them. The CDR3 nucleotides read TGTGCCCTCAGCACCGGGTCTGGGGCCAACGTCCTGACTTTC. The encoded protein is CALSTGSGANVLTF.

The gene calls are TRBV15 and TRBJ2-1; 9 bases are shared with TRBD1. The ends lost 0 bases at V and 2 bases at J; junction bases unmatched: 2. Germline-derived CDR1 and CDR2 are LNHNV and YYDKDF (reference sequence). This CDR3 comprises 16 residues. CDR3 sequence: CATSREGTGTYNEQFF. The CDR3 coding sequence is TGTGCCACCAGCAGAGAGGGGACAGGGACCTACAATGAGCAGTTCTTC.

This clonotype occurred a few times. This sequence joins TRBV3-1 and TRBJ2-1, with D possibly matching TRBD1 (7 bases). Germline loops: CDR1 LGHDT, CDR2 YNNKEL (reference sequence). The CDR3 contains 13 residues. V lost 4 bases and J 9 bases, leaving 13 bases between the germline ends. CDR3 amino acids: CASSLGGGGEQFF. CDR3 DNA: TGTGCCAGCAGCCTTGGAGGGGGCGGTGAGCAGTTCTTC.

In this sample, this clonotype turned up a few times. The chain is built from TRBV10-3 and TRBJ2-5; 7 bases are shared with TRBD1. Germline V gene sequence: CDR1 ENHRY, CDR2 SYGVKD. CDR3 size: 13 residues. V gave up 2 bases and J gave up 5 bases; unmatched junction bases: 2. The CDR3 spells CAISEGTAETQYF. CDR3 DNA: TGTGCCATCAGTGAGGGGACAGCGGAGACCCAGTACTTC.

This chain joins TRBV20-1 and TRBJ1-2; the D is unclear. The germline CDR1 and CDR2 sequences are DFQATT and SNEGSKA (reference sequence). Trimming pared 5 bases from V and 9 bases from J, leaving 19 bases between. This CDR3 region has 13 residues. CDR3 bases: TGCAGTGCTCGCAGAGAGCCGGAAGGGAGCTACACCTTC. This codes for CSARREPEGSYTF.

The V and J genes are TRBV12-3 or TRBV12-4 and TRBJ1-5, with D unresolved. The V end lost 3 bases, the J end lost 2 bases, and 17 bases lay between the germline ends. The CDR3 contains 17 residues. The DNA for the CDR3 is TGTGCCAGCAGTTTCGAGGCGGGATTAGGTGGCAATCAGCCCCAGCATTTT. This gives the protein CASSFEAGLGGNQPQHF.

This clonotype came up a few times. The rearrangement joins TRBV29-1 to TRBJ1-2; a weak D match, TRBD1 (6 bases). Germline assignment: CDR1 SQVTM and CDR2 ANQGSEA. With 6 bases removed from V and 6 bases from J, the gap between germline ends came to 17 bases. There are 13 residues in the CDR3. CDR3 nucleotide sequence: TGCAGCGTCTCTGAAGGGGGGGCGCATGGCTACACCTTC. The encoded protein is CSVSEGGAHGYTF.

The V gene is TRBV7-8, the J gene TRBJ2-1, with 9 bases fitting TRBD2. V shed 3 bases, J shed 1 base, and the junction held 4 bases outside the gene matches. This CDR3 contains 16 residues. Germline CDR1 reads SGHVS; CDR2 reads FQNEAQ. The CDR3 region has the DNA TGTGCCAGCAGCTTTGTAGCGGGAGAATCCTACAATGAGCAGTTCTTC. Amino acid sequence: CASSFVAGESYNEQFF.

CDR3 bases: TGTGCCAGCAGCCTACTAGGACTAGCGGGGAATGAGCAGTACTTC. This gives the protein CASSLLGLAGNEQYF. This chain joins TRBV13 and TRBJ2-1, with 12 bases matching TRBD2. TRBJ2-7 matches the DNA end more closely, so the J call is doubtful. Germline V gene data show CDR1 as PRHDT and CDR2 as FYEKMQ (reference sequence). The CDR3 is made up of 15 amino acids.

The sample holds a few counts of this clonotype. The rearrangement joins TRBV29-1 to TRBJ2-1; 8 bases line up with TRBD2. The trim removed 5 bases at V and 10 bases at J, leaving 13 bases unmatched. This CDR3 comprises 14 residues. Germline loops: CDR1 SQVTM, CDR2 ANQGSEA. The CDR3 region is CSVYPGERGTEQFF. CDR3 nucleotides: TGCAGCGTTTACCCCGGGGAGCGGGGGACAGAGCAGTTCTTC.